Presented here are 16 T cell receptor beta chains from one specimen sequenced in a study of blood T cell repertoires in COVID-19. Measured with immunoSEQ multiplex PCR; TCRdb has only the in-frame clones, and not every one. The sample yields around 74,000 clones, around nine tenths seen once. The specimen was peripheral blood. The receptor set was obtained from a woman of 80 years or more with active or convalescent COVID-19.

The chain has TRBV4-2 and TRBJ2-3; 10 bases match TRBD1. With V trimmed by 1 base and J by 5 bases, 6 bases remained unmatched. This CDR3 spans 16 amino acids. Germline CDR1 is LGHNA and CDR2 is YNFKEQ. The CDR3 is CASSQVLTGGKDTQYF. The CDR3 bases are TGTGCCAGCAGCCAAGTTTTGACAGGGGGCAAAGATACGCAGTATTTT.

In DNA, the CDR3 is TGTGCCAGCAGCGCGGGCCTTCCCACAGATACGCAGTATTTT. It translates to CASSAGLPTDTQYF. The rearrangement links TRBV21-1 to TRBJ2-3; whether TRBD2, the table's D call, matches the DNA was not checked. TRBV21-1 is an annotated pseudogene. The CDR3 spans 14 residues.

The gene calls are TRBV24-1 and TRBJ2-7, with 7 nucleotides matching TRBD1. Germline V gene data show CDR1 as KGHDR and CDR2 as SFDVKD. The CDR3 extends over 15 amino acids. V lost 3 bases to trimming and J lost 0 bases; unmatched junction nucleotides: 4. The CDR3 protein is CATSDPGQSSYEQYF. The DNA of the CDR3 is TGTGCCACCAGTGATCCGGGACAGAGCTCCTACGAGCAGTACTTC.

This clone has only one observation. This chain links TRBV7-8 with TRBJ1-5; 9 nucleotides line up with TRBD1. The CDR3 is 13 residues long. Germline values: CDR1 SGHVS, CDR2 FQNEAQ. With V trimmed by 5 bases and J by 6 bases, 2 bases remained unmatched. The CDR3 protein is CASSRDRAQPQHF. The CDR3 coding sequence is TGTGCCAGCAGCCGGGACAGGGCTCAGCCCCAGCATTTT.

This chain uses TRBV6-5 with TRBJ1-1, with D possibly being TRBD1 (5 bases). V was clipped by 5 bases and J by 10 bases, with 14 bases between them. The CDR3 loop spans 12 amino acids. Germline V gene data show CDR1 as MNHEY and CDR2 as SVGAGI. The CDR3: CASSHGGSRAFF. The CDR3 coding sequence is TGTGCCAGCAGTCACGGGGGTTCGAGAGCTTTCTTT.

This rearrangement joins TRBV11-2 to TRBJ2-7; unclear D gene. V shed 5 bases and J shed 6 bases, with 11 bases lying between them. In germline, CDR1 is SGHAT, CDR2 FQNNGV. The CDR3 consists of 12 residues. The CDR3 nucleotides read TGTGCCAGCAGCCAAGCCCGCCGCGAGCAGTACTTC. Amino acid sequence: CASSQARREQYF.

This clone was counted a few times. The CDR3 spells CASSLGGRGYEQYF. DNA for the CDR3: TGTGCCAGCAGTTTAGGCGGGAGAGGCTACGAGCAGTACTTC. This chain joins TRBV28 and TRBJ2-7, with 7 bases identical to TRBD2. This CDR3 spans 14 amino acids. Germline assignment: CDR1 MDHEN and CDR2 SYDVKM. J was trimmed by 3 bases and V by 2 bases; bases with no gene match: 4. Using reference TRBV28 and TRBJ2-7 for the parts outside the CDR3, the full variable domain is DVKVTQSSRYLVKRTGEKVFLECVQDMDHENMFWYRQDPGLGLRLIYFSYDVKMKEKGDIPEGYSVSREKKERFSLILESASTNQTSMYLCASSLGGRGYEQYFGPGTRLTVT.

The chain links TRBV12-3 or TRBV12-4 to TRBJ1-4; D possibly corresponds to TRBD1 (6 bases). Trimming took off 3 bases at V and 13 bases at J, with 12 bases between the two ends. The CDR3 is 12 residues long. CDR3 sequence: CASSFVRGRLFF. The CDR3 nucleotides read TGTGCCAGCAGTTTTGTCAGGGGAAGACTGTTTTTT.

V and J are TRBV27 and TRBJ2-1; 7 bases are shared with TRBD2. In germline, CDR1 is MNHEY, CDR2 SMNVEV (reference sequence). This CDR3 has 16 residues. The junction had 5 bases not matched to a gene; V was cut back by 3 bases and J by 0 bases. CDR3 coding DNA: TGTGCCAGCAGTTTGACGGGGGGTTTCTCCTACAATGAGCAGTTCTTC. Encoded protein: CASSLTGGFSYNEQFF.

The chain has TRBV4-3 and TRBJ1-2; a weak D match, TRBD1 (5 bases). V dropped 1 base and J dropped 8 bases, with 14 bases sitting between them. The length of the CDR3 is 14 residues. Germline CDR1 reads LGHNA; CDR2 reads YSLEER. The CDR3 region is CASSQGYQGQGYTF. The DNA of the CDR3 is TGCGCCAGCAGCCAAGGGTACCAGGGCCAAGGCTACACCTTC.

The CDR3 DNA reads TGCACCACCAGCGGGGGGGCCTCTGTTAACACCGGGGAGCTGTTTTTT. Translation: CTTSGGASVNTGELFF. V gene TRBV1 combines with J gene TRBJ2-2; the tabulated D call, TRBD2, remains unverified against the DNA. TRBV1 is termed a pseudogene. The CDR3 has 16 residues.

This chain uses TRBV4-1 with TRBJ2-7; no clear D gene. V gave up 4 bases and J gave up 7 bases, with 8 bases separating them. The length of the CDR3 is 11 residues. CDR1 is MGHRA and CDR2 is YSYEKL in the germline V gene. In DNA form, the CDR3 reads TGCGCCAGCAGCCCGTGGCAGGAGCAGTACTTC. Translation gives CASSPWQEQYF.

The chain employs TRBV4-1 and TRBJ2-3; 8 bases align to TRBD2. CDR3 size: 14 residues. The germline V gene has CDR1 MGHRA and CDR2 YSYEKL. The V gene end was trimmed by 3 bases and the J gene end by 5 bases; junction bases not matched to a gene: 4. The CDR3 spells CASSHSGGQDTQYF. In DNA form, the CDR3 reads TGCGCCAGCAGCCACTCGGGGGGGCAAGATACGCAGTATTTT.

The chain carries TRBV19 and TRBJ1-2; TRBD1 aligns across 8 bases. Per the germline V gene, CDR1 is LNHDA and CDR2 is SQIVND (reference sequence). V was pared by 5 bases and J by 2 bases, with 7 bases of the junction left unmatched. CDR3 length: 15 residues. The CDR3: CASSPQTGVNYGYTF. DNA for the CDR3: TGTGCCAGTAGTCCCCAGACAGGGGTGAACTATGGCTACACCTTC.

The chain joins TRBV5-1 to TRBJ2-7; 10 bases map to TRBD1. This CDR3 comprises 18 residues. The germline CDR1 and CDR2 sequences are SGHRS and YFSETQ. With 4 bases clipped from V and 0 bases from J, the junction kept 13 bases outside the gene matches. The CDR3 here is CASSGSGTGVPRSYEQYF. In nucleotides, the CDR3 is TGCGCCAGCAGCGGATCCGGGACAGGGGTTCCACGCTCCTACGAGCAGTACTTC.

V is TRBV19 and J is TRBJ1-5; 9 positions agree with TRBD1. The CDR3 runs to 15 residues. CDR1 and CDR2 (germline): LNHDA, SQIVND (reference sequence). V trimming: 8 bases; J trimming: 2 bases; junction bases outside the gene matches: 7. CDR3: CASSSRDRGNQPQHF. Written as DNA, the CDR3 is TGTGCCAGTTCTTCCCGGGACAGGGGCAATCAGCCCCAGCATTTT.